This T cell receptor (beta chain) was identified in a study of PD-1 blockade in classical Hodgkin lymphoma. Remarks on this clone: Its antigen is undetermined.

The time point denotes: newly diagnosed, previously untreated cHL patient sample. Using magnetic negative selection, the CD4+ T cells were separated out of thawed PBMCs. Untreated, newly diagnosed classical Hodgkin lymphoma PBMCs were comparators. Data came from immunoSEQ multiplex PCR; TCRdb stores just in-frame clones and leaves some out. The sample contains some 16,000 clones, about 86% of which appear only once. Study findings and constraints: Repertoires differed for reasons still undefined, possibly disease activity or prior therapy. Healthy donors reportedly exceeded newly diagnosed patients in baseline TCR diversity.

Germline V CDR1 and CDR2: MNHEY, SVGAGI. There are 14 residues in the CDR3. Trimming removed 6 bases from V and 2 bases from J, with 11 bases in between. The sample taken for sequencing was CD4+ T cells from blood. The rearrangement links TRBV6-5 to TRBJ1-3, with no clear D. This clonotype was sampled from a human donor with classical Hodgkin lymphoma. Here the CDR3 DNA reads TGTGCCAGCAGCCAAGACGGCGCTGGAAACACCATATATTTT. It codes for CASSQDGAGNTIYF.